This T cell receptor (beta chain) was captured in a study of cytomegalovirus exposure and HLA in healthy donors. Donors counted as nominally healthy when sampled, yet unrecorded immune exposures were likely. Study observations and caveats: The investigators catalogued 180 or so TCR beta chains as cytomegalovirus-associated. Most TCR beta V segments were productive about 90% or about 30% of the time in an earlier analysis.

On this clone itself: Its target is not known.

CDR3 size: 13 residues. Germline assignment: CDR1 KGHSH and CDR2 LQKENI. Trimming pared 0 bases from V and 4 bases from J, leaving 6 bases between. Use of 60 Vbeta and 13 Jbeta primers characterized the PCR. Using immunoSEQ multiplex PCR, the repertoire was profiled, and TCRdb retains in-frame clones only, with some absent. The data show 180,000 or so clones, around 80% seen once. This clonotype originated in a girl under 18 in good health and CMV-seropositive. The chain recombines TRBV18 with TRBJ2-5; D is perhaps TRBD1 (6 bases). Sequencing input: PBMCs. This chain's CDR3 is CASSPPGAETQYF. DNA for the CDR3: TGTGCCAGCTCACCACCGGGGGCAGAGACCCAGTACTTC.